Presented here are 2 T cell receptor beta chains from one specimen sequenced in a study of T-cell memory formation after mild COVID-19. TCRdb itself ran the 5' RACE reads through MiXCR, one entry per CDR3 protein. The data contain about 350,000 distinct CDR3 sequences, approximately 14% of them singletons. Sample: PBMCs or a T cell subset sorted from them (not recorded which). Every receptor here comes from a man aged 18 to 29 who had mild COVID-19 (a few samples of this study predate the infection). Cell type and time point are not known.

The chain carries TRBV7-2 and TRBJ1-2; no reliable D call. Trimming removed 4 bases from V and 1 base from J, with 7 bases in between. The CDR3 consists of 13 residues. The germline V gene has CDR1 SGHTA and CDR2 FQGNSA. The CDR3 region is CASSYEGNYGYTF. In DNA form, the CDR3 reads TGTGCCAGCAGCTACGAGGGTAACTATGGCTACACCTTC.

This clonotype appeared a few times. This chain joins TRBV2 and TRBJ2-2, with a weak D call TRBD1 (5 bases). Trimming cost V 0 bases and J 6 bases, with 8 bases left between them. This CDR3 has 14 amino acids. In germline, CDR1 is SNHLY, CDR2 FYNNEI. Written as DNA, the CDR3 is TGTGCCAGCAGTGAAGCTGGGGCCGCCGGGGAGCTGTTTTTT. Its protein is CASSEAGAAGELFF. The full variable domain, in which reference TRBV2 and TRBJ2-2 provide the parts outside the CDR3, is EPEVTQTPSHQVTQMGQEVILRCVPISNHLYFYWYRQILGQKVEFLVSFYNNEISEKSEIFDDQFSVERPDGSNFTLKIRSTKLEDSAMYFCASSEAGAAGELFFGEGSRLTVL.